The text below deals with one T cell receptor beta chain. Its antigen is not identified. This sample is drawn from a study of OX40 agonist ivuxolimab in advanced cancers. Overall study context: Hepatocellular carcinoma, melanoma, renal cell or head and neck cancer was diagnosed in the dose-escalation patients.

The CDR3 loop spans 15 amino acids. The V gene lost 5 bases and the J gene lost 3 bases, with 15 bases spanning the gap. Germline CDR1 and CDR2: SEHNR and FQNEAQ (reference sequence). Repertoires were generated with immunoSEQ multiplex PCR, while TCRdb's copy carries only in-frame clones and drops some. The profile shows 16,000 or so clones, over 70% of them singletons. Whole-study results and caveats: The antigens recognized by the expanded peripheral T cells, that is their antigen specificity, were not determined.

The genes are TRBV7-9 and TRBJ2-3; no definite D call. This material consisted of CD4+ or CD8+ T cells sorted from blood, taken in a trial of the OX40 agonist ivuxolimab. The source of this sequence is an adult with an advanced solid tumor such as melanoma, head and neck, liver or kidney cancer. CDR3 sequence: CASSPNLGRTDTQYF. The CDR3 DNA follows: TGTGCCAGCAGCCCAAACCTCGGACGGACAGATACGCAGTATTTT.